What follows is one TCR beta chain and its context. This record comes from a study of shared clonotypes between healthy human individuals. CDR3 size: 15 residues. V lost 1 base and J lost 1, with 8 bases in between. Germline V lookup: CDR1 LNHNV, CDR2 YYDKDF (reference sequence). CD45RO-negative cells were positively selected for CCR7, leaving out terminally differentiated effector memory CD45RA+ cells. The repertoire was sequenced with immunoSEQ multiplex PCR; TCRdb's copy has only in-frame clones and lacks some. The table records under 2,000,000 clones, approximately 94% of them present only once. The sequenced sample consisted of naive CD8+ T cells sorted from blood. V and J are TRBV15 and TRBJ2-1; D ambiguous. The sequence derives from a man between 18 and 35 years old in good health. CDR3 protein: CATSRVQVSYNEQFF. The CDR3 DNA sequence: TGTGCCACCAGCAGAGTTCAGGTTTCCTACAATGAGCAGTTCTTC.